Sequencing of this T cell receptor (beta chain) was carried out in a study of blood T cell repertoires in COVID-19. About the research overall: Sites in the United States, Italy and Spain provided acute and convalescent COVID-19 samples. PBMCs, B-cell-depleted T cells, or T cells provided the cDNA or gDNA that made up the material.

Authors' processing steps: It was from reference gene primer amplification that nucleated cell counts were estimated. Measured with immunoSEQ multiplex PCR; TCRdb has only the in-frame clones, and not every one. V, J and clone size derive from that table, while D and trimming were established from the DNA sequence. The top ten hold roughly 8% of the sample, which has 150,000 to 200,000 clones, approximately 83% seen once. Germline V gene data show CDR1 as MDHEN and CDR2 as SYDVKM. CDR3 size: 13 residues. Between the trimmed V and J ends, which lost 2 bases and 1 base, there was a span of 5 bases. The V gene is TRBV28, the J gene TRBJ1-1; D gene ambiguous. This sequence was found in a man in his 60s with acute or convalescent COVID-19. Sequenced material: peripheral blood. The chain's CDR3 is CASSLQENTEAFF. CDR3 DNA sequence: TGTGCCAGCAGTTTACAGGAGAACACTGAAGCTTTCTTT.